This TCR beta chain was recovered during a study of beta chain features in type 1 diabetes (dated by TCRdb to the late 2010s). Some background on the complete study: No differences in mean age, gender distribution, total cell number or subset yield were found between patients and healthy donors. Naive and central memory subsets were obtained from all 30 or so donors, but regulatory and stem cell-like memory subsets were isolated from only 8 patients and roughly 8 healthy donors. In the study, TCRB repertoires of sorted circulating CD4+ T cell subsets from recently diagnosed type 1 diabetes patients were compared with those of matched healthy donors. A total of approximately 100 million sorted cells were examined across all samples, and the number of cells per subset was strongly correlated with RNA yield. Overall results and qualifications from the work: Because cDNA was sequenced instead of genomic DNA, highly expressing activated cells could be over-represented, though the groups showed no difference in activation or CD3 levels. PCR may preferentially amplify shorter templates, but because patient and control samples were amplified and corrected together, any resulting skew would affect both groups equally. Only small numbers of individuals were included in the HLA sub-analyses, which left unresolved whether HLA type had any influence on TCRB rearrangement. A moderate but significant shortening of TCRB CDR3 length was observed in type 1 diabetes patients in all four CD4+ subsets. At VDJ recombination sites, type 1 diabetes patients had fewer insertions and more deleted nucleotides, which implies abnormalities in thymic rearrangement. Naive, central memory and regulatory TCRB repertoires appeared more similar among patients than among healthy donors.

The High Capacity cDNA Reverse Transcription Kit was used to reverse transcribe all of the isolated RNA, meaning that expressed TCRB transcripts were what got sequenced. Deep immunoSEQ sequencing was performed on naive, central memory and regulatory T cell samples, with an average of roughly 3.5 million total reads per sample. Sorted cells were lysed in RLT buffer and RNA was extracted with DNase-treated RNeasy Micro or Mini kits, depending on cell number. To prevent cross-contamination, every cell subset was processed on its own, while patient and healthy donor samples were processed together. Using the immunoSEQ multiplex PCR, TCRB sequences were amplified from cDNA into 87-bp fragments spanning the CDR3 region. Sequencing of the amplicons was done on the Illumina HiSeq platform. The original methods were these. PCR bias was computationally corrected using synthetic template baselines, reads within Hamming distance 2 were collapsed, and singletons that could not be merged were discarded. Reads were aligned against IMGT so that V, D and J genes, CDR3 length and insertions or deletions at six rearrangement sites could be assigned. Within each subset, clonotype counts were normalized to the number of sorted cells before true diversity and Gini coefficients were calculated with the tcR R package. Repertoire sharing was quantified using the overlap coefficient calculated on TCRB nucleotide sequences. As a proxy for the pre-selection repertoire, out-of-frame TCRB sequences from naive cells were analyzed. TCRdb's version of the immuneACCESS table is confined to in-frame rearrangements and falls short of the full clone set. An unresolved V gene accounts for under half of the shortfall where checked; the remainder is of unknown origin. D and trimming were read from the DNA, whereas the V and J calls and clone size are those reported in that table. This sample lists 450,000 to 550,000 clones; 30% were detected once. The biggest ten clones account for 0.05% to 0.065% of the sample.

From each donor, a single peripheral blood sample of about 120 mL on average was drawn into heparinised tubes. Using a panel that included CD45RO, CCR7, CD25, CD127, CD95 and CD27, naive, central memory, regulatory and stem cell-like memory CD4+ T cells were sorted on a BD FACSAria II. A purity above 95% was achieved for all sorted populations. PBMCs were isolated immediately by Lymphoprep density gradient centrifugation and stained directly without culture. So that batch effects would be minimized, each experiment stained and sorted samples in pairs, pairing one healthy donor with one patient. The germline V gene encodes CDR1 LNHNV and CDR2 YYDKDF (reference sequence). Its CDR3 holds 16 amino acids, cysteine through phenylalanine. Only CDR3 DNA remains: 48 bases, in frame from the first base. A distance of 15 bases separates the germline ends of V and J, which lose 0 bases and 3 bases respectively.

Only a few counts were recorded for this clone. The target of this receptor is not known. Base-call qualities are not available, and no considerably larger clone is one nucleotide away. The source of this sequence is a man aged 18 to 29 in good health. Sequencing was done on a sample of naive CD4+ T cells from blood. The sample's cell subset or site label, in plain terms: true naive CD4+ T cells. The chain joins TRBV15 to TRBJ2-7, with a weak D call of TRBD2 (6 bases match). The CDR3 here reads CATSREGTRLVYEQYF. Here is the DNA: TGTGCCACCAGCAGAGAAGGGACGCGACTAGTCTACGAGCAGTACTTC.